This TCR beta chain is from a study of shared clonotypes between healthy human individuals. With regard to this clone: Its antigen is unidentified.

Adult Caucasians living in Nashville, Tennessee made up all of the donors. V dropped 5 bases and J dropped 12 bases, with 16 bases sitting between them. Germline V lookup: CDR1 SGHTA, CDR2 FQGNSA. CDR3 size: 12 residues. The authors ran unsorted PBMC replicate PCRs on roughly 330 ng DNA, some 30,000 T cell genomes. Using immunoSEQ multiplex PCR, the repertoire was profiled, and TCRdb retains in-frame clones only, with some absent. The sample contains a few hundred thousand clones, more than 70% of which appear only once. Whole-study findings and limits: Researchers sampled only blood; tissue repertoires likely differ.

The gene calls are TRBV7-2 and TRBJ2-5, with D perhaps TRBD1 or TRBD2 (6 bases each). Source material: PBMCs. This TCR came from a woman in her thirties or forties in good health. Some clones in this sample may be carry-over from other donors' samples. Here the CDR3 DNA reads TGTGCCAGCAGCGGAGACTCGGGGGCAAAGTACTTC. As protein: CASSGDSGAKYF.